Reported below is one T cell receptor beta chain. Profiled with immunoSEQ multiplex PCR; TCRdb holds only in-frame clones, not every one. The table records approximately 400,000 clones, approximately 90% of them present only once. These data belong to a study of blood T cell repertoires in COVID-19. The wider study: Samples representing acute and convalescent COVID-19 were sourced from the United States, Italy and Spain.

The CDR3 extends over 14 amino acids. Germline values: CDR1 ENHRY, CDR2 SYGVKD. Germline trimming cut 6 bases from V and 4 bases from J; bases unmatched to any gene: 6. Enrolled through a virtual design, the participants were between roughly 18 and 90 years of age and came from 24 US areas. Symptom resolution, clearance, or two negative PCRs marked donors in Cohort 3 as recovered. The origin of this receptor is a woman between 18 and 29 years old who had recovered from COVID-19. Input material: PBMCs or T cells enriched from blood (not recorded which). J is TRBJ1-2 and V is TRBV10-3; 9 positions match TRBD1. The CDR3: CAIRLGTGFYGYTF. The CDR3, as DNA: TGTGCCATCAGGCTCGGGACAGGGTTCTATGGCTACACCTTC.